This record looks at one T cell receptor beta chain sequence and its context. Antigen: not known. This entry comes from a study of CD8+ T cells in alopecia areata. Extracted from the samples, RNA was reverse transcribed into cDNA to serve as the sequencing template. TCRdb's copy holds only in-frame clones and misses some; the assay was immunoSEQ multiplex PCR. Of roughly 220,000 clones listed, just over 65% are singletons. Treatment specified: oral pan-JAK inhibitor, 5-10 mg twice daily. The CDR3 totals 14 residues. Germline trimming cut 2 bases from V and 7 bases from J; bases unmatched to any gene: 5. Germline CDR1 is ENHRY and CDR2 is SYGVKD. General study findings and limits: Relative to normal scalp, lesional scalp, especially alopecia totalis/universalis, showed higher clonality.

This clonotype originated in a human donor with alopecia areata. This specimen was CD4+ T cells sorted from blood, taken at week 44, from a patient treated with tofacitinib. The V gene is TRBV10-3, the J gene TRBJ1-2, with 9 bases fitting TRBD1. This chain's CDR3 is CAISETQGASGYTF. For the CDR3, the DNA is TGTGCCATCAGTGAGACACAGGGGGCAAGTGGCTACACCTTC.